The 26 T cell receptor beta chains presented below share a single source sample, sequenced in a study of PD-1 blockade in classical Hodgkin lymphoma. In every patient, relapse followed autologous stem cell transplantation, while exposure to brentuximab vedotin differed. Measured with immunoSEQ multiplex PCR; TCRdb has only the in-frame clones, and not every one. The table shows around 45,000 clones, with under 75% occurring only once. The material sequenced was peripheral blood mononuclear cells (PBMCs), taken before the second cycle of nivolumab. The receptor source for this set is a human donor with classical Hodgkin lymphoma.

J is TRBJ1-2 and V is TRBV5-6, with a possible D match to TRBD1 (5 bases). This CDR3 has 14 amino acids. Germline V CDR1 and CDR2: SGHDT, YYEEEE. V lost 2 bases to trimming and J lost 4 bases, with 12 bases between them. The CDR3 protein is CASSFGGLSYGYTF. The CDR3 region has the DNA TGTGCCAGCAGCTTCGGGGGGTTGAGCTATGGCTACACCTTC.

The chain joins TRBV9 to TRBJ2-1; no definite D call. Trimming shortened V by 1 base and J by 6 bases, and 11 bases separated the two germline ends. Germline V gives CDR1 SGDLS, CDR2 YYNGEE. The CDR3 extends over 14 amino acids. CDR3 DNA: TGTGCCAGCAGCGTATACGTCGACTCCAATGAGCAGTTCTTC. It codes for CASSVYVDSNEQFF. Filled out from reference TRBV9 and TRBJ2-1, the complete variable domain reads DSGVTQTPKHLITATGQRVTLRCSPRSGDLSVYWYQQSLDQGLQFLIQYYNGEERAKGNILERFSAQQFPDLHSELNLSSLELGDSALYFCASSVYVDSNEQFFGPGTRLTVL.

The chain uses TRBV27 and TRBJ2-1, with a tentative D call TRBD2 (6 bases). CDR1 MNHEY and CDR2 SMNVEV come from the germline V gene (reference sequence). The V end was cut by 5 bases, the J end by 5 bases, with 16 bases between. This CDR3 is 15 amino acids long. The CDR3, as DNA: TGTGCCAGCAGTCCCTCGCGAGGGACTGACAATGAGCAGTTCTTC. Amino acid sequence: CASSPSRGTDNEQFF.

The chain combines TRBV7-3 with TRBJ2-3; 7 bases are a match to TRBD2. This CDR3 is 15 amino acids long. CDR1 is SGHTA and CDR2 is FQGTGA in the germline V gene. Trimming at V came to 1 base and at J to 6 bases, leaving 7 bases not matched to a gene. CDR3 in amino acids: CASSLIAGATDTQYF. In DNA form, the CDR3 reads TGTGCCAGCAGCTTAATCGCGGGAGCTACCGATACGCAGTATTTT.

Within the sample, this clone is medium-sized. The V gene is TRBV15, the J gene TRBJ2-7; 12 nucleotides line up with TRBD1. Germline-derived CDR1 and CDR2 are LNHNV and YYDKDF (reference sequence). The CDR3 contains 15 residues. V shed 0 bases and J 7 bases; nucleotides not matched to a gene: 4. CDR3 nucleotide sequence: TGTGCCACCAGCAGAGATGGGACAGGGGGCGATGAGCAGTACTTC. Protein sequence: CATSRDGTGGDEQYF.

This clone has just one count. A read error may be the cause here, since a much bigger clone is one base away. Other nucleotide sequences in the sample specify the same CDR3. The chain employs TRBV7-9 and TRBJ2-7, with D hard to call. The CDR3 totals 14 residues. Trimming cost V 6 bases and J 4 bases, with 16 bases left between them. Germline V gene data show CDR1 as SEHNR and CDR2 as FQNEAQ (reference sequence). The CDR3 sequence is CASSSDLGFYEQYF. For the CDR3, the DNA is TGTGCCAGCAGTTCAGACTTGGGGTTTTACGAGCAGTACTTC.

The chain couples TRBV7-2 to TRBJ1-6; the D is unclear. The CDR3 is made up of 13 amino acids. The ends were cut back, 4 bases at V and 8 bases at J, with 9 bases in the middle. CDR1 SGHTA and CDR2 FQGNSA come from the germline V gene. CDR3 sequence (DNA): TGTGCCAGCAGCTCGGAGGTTTATTCACCCCTCCACTTT. This translates into CASSSEVYSPLHF.

This clone showed up just once. This chain links TRBV6-5 with TRBJ1-1; the D is unclear. The CDR3 is 13 residues long. Trimming shortened V by 2 bases and J by 0 bases, and 4 bases separated the two germline ends. CDR1 and CDR2 (germline): MNHEY, SVGAGI. In DNA, the CDR3 is TGTGCCAGCAGTTACGCAGTGAACACTGAAGCTTTCTTT. Its translation is CASSYAVNTEAFF.

V usage is TRBV19 and J usage is TRBJ1-4; tentatively, D is TRBD1 (6 bases). V dropped 5 bases and J dropped 7 bases, with 14 bases sitting between them. The CDR3 runs to 14 residues. Germline CDR1 LNHDA, CDR2 SQIVND (reference sequence). The CDR3 DNA reads TGTGCCAGTAGTCAACAGGGCCTTTTTGAAAAACTGTTTTTT. Translating it yields CASSQQGLFEKLFF.

The V and J genes are TRBV29-1 and TRBJ2-3, with D unresolved. Germline CDR1 is SQVTM and CDR2 is ANQGSEA. This CDR3 spans 13 amino acids. V was clipped by 4 bases and J by 6 bases, with 14 bases between them. CDR3 sequence reads: CSVGPLVLDTQYF. The CDR3 nucleotides are TGCAGCGTTGGTCCTTTGGTCTTGGATACGCAGTATTTT.

V is TRBV2 and J is TRBJ2-3; 7 bases are shared with TRBD2. With V trimmed by 3 bases and J by 7 bases, 7 bases remained unmatched. The V gene's germline CDR1 is SNHLY and CDR2 FYNNEI. The CDR3 spans 14 residues. CDR3 loop: CASSDSSGVHTQYF. The CDR3 nucleotides are TGTGCCAGCAGTGACAGCAGCGGGGTGCATACGCAGTATTTT. Together with reference TRBV2 and TRBJ2-3, the CDR3 gives the full variable domain: EPEVTQTPSHQVTQMGQEVILRCVPISNHLYFYWYRQILGQKVEFLVSFYNNEISEKSEIFDDQFSVERPDGSNFTLKIRSTKLEDSAMYFCASSDSSGVHTQYFGPGTRLTVL.

Turning to this clone: This may be a read error: a much more frequent sequence differs by one nucleotide. Other DNA sequences in this specimen translate into the identical CDR3. This sequence joins TRBV9 and TRBJ1-3, with a weak D call TRBD1 (5 bases). Germline CDR1 reads SGDLS; CDR2 reads YYNGEE. Trimming shortened V by 0 bases and J by 2 bases, and 9 bases separated the two germline ends. CDR3 size: 15 residues. CDR3 sequence: CASSVAGETGNTIYF. In DNA, the CDR3 is TGTGCCAGCAGCGTAGCGGGGGAAACTGGAAACACCATATATTTT.

In this sample, this clone turned up a few times. Here the CDR3 DNA reads TGTGCCAGCAGCCAAGATAGGAACACTGAAGCTTTCTTT. It is translated as CASSQDRNTEAFF. The chain carries TRBV4-2 and TRBJ1-1; D unresolved. The CDR3 is 13 residues long. Germline V CDR1 and CDR2: LGHNA, YNFKEQ. V was pared by 0 bases and J by 1 base, with 3 bases between.

V and J are TRBV2 and TRBJ2-7, with 7 positions matching TRBD2. V lost 4 bases to trimming and J lost 5 bases; unmatched junction nucleotides: 8. The CDR3 is 14 amino acids. Germline CDR1 reads SNHLY; CDR2 reads FYNNEI. The CDR3 loop reads CASSARQRGDEQYF. CDR3 bases: TGTGCCAGCAGTGCCAGACAGCGGGGCGACGAGCAGTACTTC.

In regard to this clone: Relative to the germline gene, one junction end is altered; a read error may explain this. This sequence joins TRBV29-1 and TRBJ1-2; perhaps TRBD1 as D (6 bases). The CDR3 is made up of 13 amino acids. Per the germline V gene, CDR1 is SQVTM and CDR2 is ANQGSEA. The CDR3 spells CSVEDGTYYGHTF. The CDR3 bases are TGCAGCGTTGAAGATGGGACATACTATGGCCACACCTTC.

By its share, this clone is medium-sized. V is TRBV10-1 and J is TRBJ2-7; TRBD1 matches at 7 bases. Looked up from germline, CDR1 is WNHNN and CDR2 is SYGVQD (reference sequence). The CDR3 loop spans 14 amino acids. After removal of 4 bases from V and 3 bases from J, the junction contained 6 bases not matched to a gene. CDR3 sequence reads: CASSGPRGSYEQYF. The CDR3 coding sequence is TGCGCCAGCAGTGGGCCCAGGGGGAGCTACGAGCAGTACTTC.

This chain uses TRBV9 with TRBJ1-2; 10 bases match TRBD1. V dropped 4 bases and J dropped 5; count of bases not matched to a gene: 11. Germline values: CDR1 SGDLS, CDR2 YYNGEE. This CDR3 contains 16 residues. The CDR3 region has the DNA TGTGCCAGCAGCCCCGAAGGGACAGGGGCTTTTTATGGCTACACCTTC. This codes for CASSPEGTGAFYGYTF.

As concerns this clone: One end of the junction does not line up with germline, which may come from a read error. The chain joins TRBV7-7 to TRBJ1-1, with no clear D. The CDR3 totals 13 residues. Germline CDR1 SSHAT, CDR2 FNYEAQ (reference sequence). In DNA, the CDR3 is TGTGCTAGCAGTTTCGACGGGAACACTGAAGCTTTCTTT. As protein: CASSFDGNTEAFF.

This clone was observed once. The chain uses TRBV29-1 and TRBJ2-1; 8 positions match TRBD1. V lost 2 bases, J lost 4 bases, and 10 bases stayed unmatched. The CDR3 covers 16 residues. The V gene's germline CDR1 is SQVTM and CDR2 ANQGSEA. DNA of the CDR3: TGCAGCGTTGAACAGACAGGGGACCCTCTTTACAATGAGCAGTTCTTC. Its translation: CSVEQTGDPLYNEQFF.

This clone came up a few times. The rearrangement joins TRBV6-5 to TRBJ1-2; no clear D gene. This CDR3 is 13 amino acids long. Trimming stripped 0 bases from V and 4 bases from J, with 6 bases between. Per the germline V gene, CDR1 is MNHEY and CDR2 is SVGAGI. CDR3 loop: CASSYSSTYGYTF. CDR3 sequence (DNA): TGTGCCAGCAGTTACTCGAGTACCTATGGCTACACCTTC.

This clone was seen a single time. The chain carries TRBV19 and TRBJ1-4; D remains ambiguous. Looked up from germline, CDR1 is LNHDA and CDR2 is SQIVND (reference sequence). The V end was cut by 3 bases, the J end by 6 bases, with 11 bases between. The CDR3 length is 14 residues. The CDR3 is CASSIPNRDEKLFF. CDR3 sequence (DNA): TGTGCCAGTAGTATCCCCAACAGAGATGAAAAACTGTTTTTT.

The V gene is TRBV4-2, the J gene TRBJ2-7, with 8 bases identical to TRBD2. The germline CDR1 and CDR2 sequences are LGHNA and YNFKEQ. V lost 3 bases, J lost 2 bases, and 6 bases stayed unmatched. The CDR3 has 15 residues. The DNA of the CDR3 is TGTGCCAGCAGCCACACTAGCGGAGGGGCCTACGAGCAGTACTTC. This sequence encodes CASSHTSGGAYEQYF.

The chain carries TRBV6-6 and TRBJ2-4; TRBD1 is a possible D gene (5 bases). Germline loops: CDR1 MNHNY, CDR2 SVGAGI (reference sequence). The ends were cut back, 6 bases at V and 0 bases at J, with 9 bases in the middle. This CDR3 is built from 14 residues. CDR3 sequence (DNA): TGTGCCAGCAGCCAGGGTCAAGCCAAAAACATTCAGTACTTC. Translated: CASSQGQAKNIQYF.

V gene TRBV27 combines with J gene TRBJ1-4; 8 positions match TRBD1. V shed 10 bases and J 5 bases; nucleotides not matched to a gene: 6. There are 13 residues in the CDR3. The germline V gene encodes CDR1 MNHEY and CDR2 SMNVEV (reference sequence). CDR3 bases: TGTGCCACCTCGGACAGGGCAAATGAAAAACTGTTTTTT. Translating it yields CATSDRANEKLFF.

J is TRBJ2-3 and V is TRBV7-2; 9 nucleotides agree with TRBD1. CDR1 and CDR2 (germline): SGHTA, FQGNSA. Trimming at V came to 5 bases and at J to 1 base, leaving 1 base not matched to a gene. This CDR3 has 14 amino acids. The CDR3 loop reads CASSRTGGTDTQYF. For the CDR3, the DNA is TGTGCCAGCAGCCGGACAGGGGGCACAGATACGCAGTATTTT.

The CDR3 reads CATSSLPGTGYYEQYF. The CDR3 DNA reads TGTGCCACCAGCAGTTTGCCCGGGACAGGGTACTACGAGCAGTACTTC. The chain is built from TRBV15 and TRBJ2-7; the match to TRBD1 covers 9 bases. The J segment lost 3 bases and the V segment lost 3 bases, leaving 9 bases of the junction unmatched. The CDR3 is 16 amino acids. CDR1 is LNHNV, CDR2 YYDKDF, per germline (reference sequence). The whole variable domain, remainder taken from reference TRBV15 and TRBJ2-7, is DAMVIQNPRYQVTQFGKPVTLSCSQTLNHNVMYWYQQKSSQAPKLLFHYYDKDFNNEADTPDNFQSRRPNTSFCFLDIRSPGLGDTAMYLCATSSLPGTGYYEQYFGPGTRLTVT.